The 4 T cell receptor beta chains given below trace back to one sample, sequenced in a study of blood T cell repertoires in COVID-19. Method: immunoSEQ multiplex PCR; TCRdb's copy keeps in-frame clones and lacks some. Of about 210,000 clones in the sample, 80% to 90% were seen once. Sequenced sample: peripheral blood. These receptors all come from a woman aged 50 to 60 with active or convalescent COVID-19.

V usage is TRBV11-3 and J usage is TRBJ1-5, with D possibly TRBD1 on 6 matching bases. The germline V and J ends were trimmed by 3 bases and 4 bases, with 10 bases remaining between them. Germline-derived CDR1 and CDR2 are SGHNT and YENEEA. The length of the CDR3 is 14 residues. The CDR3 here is CASSLVDSNQPQHF. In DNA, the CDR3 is TGTGCCAGCAGCTTGGTGGACAGTAATCAGCCCCAGCATTTT.

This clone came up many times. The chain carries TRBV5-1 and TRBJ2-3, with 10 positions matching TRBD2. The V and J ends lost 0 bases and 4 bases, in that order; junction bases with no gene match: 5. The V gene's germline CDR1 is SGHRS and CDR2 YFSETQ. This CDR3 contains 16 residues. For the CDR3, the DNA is TGCGCCAGCAGCTTGGGGGCTAGCGGGAGCTCAGATACGCAGTATTTT. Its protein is CASSLGASGSSDTQYF.

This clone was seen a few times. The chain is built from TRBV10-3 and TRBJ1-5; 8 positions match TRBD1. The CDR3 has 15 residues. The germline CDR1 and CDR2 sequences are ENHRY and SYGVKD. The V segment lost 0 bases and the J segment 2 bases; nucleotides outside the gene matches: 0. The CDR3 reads CAISESDRGNQPQHF. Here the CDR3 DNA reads TGTGCCATCAGTGAGTCGGACAGGGGCAATCAGCCCCAGCATTTT.

CDR3 in DNA: TGCAGTGCTACGGATGTGAGGGGCTACACCTTC. It specifies CSATDVRGYTF. This chain uses TRBV20-1 with TRBJ1-2; D is unclear. This CDR3 is built from 11 residues. Between the trimmed V and J ends, which lost 4 bases and 8 bases, there was a span of 11 bases. Looked up from germline, CDR1 is DFQATT and CDR2 is SNEGSKA (reference sequence).